This T cell receptor (beta chain) was captured by sequencing in a study of T cells in Graves' hyperthyroidism and ophthalmopathy. V lost 5 bases, J lost 3 bases, and 13 bases lay in between. The CDR3 is 13 amino acids. Germline CDR1 is DFQATT and CDR2 is SNEGSKA (reference sequence). Amplification of TCR beta CDR3 regions was performed using RNA transcripts as template. The TCR CDR3 first-round RT-PCR relied on the HTBI primer set. TCRdb redid the calling of the multiplex PCR reads with MiXCR, one entry per CDR3 protein. Seen here are some 600,000 distinct CDR3 sequences, roughly 13% observed once, and the top ten hold around 5.4%.

This rearrangement joins TRBV20-1 to TRBJ1-1; perhaps TRBD1 as D (5 bases). Sequencing input: blood. The origin of this receptor is a woman younger than 45 with Graves' hyperthyroidism that later progressed to Graves' ophthalmopathy. CDR3 protein: CSAPGRGYTEAFF. The CDR3 nucleotides read TGCAGTGCTCCCGGGAGGGGTTACACTGAAGCTTTCTTT.